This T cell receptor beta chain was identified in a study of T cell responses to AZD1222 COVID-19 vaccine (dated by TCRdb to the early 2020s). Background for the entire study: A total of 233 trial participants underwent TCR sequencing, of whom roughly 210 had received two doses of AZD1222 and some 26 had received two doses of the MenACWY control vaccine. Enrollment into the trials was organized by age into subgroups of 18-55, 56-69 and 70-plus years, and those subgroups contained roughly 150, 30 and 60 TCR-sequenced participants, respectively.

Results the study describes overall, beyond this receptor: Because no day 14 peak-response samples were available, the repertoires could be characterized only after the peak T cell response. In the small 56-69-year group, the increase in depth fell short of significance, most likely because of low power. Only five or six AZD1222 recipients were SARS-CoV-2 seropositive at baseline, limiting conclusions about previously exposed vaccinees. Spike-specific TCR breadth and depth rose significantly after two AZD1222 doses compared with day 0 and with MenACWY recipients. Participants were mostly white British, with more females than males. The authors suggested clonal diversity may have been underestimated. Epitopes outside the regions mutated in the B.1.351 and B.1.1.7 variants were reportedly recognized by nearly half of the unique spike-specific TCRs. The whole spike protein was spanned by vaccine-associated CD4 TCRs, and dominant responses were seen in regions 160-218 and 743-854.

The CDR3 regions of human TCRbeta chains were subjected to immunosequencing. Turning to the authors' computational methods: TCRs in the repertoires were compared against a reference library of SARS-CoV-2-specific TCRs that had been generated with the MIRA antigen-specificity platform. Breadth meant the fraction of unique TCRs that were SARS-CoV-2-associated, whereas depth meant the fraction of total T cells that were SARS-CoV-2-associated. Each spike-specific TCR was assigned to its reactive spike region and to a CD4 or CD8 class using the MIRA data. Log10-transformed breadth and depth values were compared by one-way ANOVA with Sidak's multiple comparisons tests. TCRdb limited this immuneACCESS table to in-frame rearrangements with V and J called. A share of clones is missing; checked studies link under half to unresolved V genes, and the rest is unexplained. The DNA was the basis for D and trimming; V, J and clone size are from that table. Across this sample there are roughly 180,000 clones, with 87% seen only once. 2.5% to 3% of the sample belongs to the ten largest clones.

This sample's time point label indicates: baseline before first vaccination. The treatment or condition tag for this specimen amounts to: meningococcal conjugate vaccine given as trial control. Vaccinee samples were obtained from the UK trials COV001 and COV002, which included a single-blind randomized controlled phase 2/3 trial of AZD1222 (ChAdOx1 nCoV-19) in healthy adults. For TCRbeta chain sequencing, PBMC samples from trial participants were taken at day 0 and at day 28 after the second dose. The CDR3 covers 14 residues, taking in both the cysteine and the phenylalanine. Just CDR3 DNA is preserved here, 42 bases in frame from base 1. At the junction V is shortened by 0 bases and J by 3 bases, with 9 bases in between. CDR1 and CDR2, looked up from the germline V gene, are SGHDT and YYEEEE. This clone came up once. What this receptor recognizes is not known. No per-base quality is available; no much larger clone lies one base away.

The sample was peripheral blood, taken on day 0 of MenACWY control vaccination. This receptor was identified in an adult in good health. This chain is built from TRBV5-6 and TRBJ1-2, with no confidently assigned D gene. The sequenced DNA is TGTGCCAGCAGCTTGGGAGGGAATGACTATGGCTACACCTTC. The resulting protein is CASSLGGNDYGYTF.